This entry lists 21 T cell receptor beta chains sequenced from one sample in a study of T cell responses to AZD1222 COVID-19 vaccine. Sequencing used immunoSEQ multiplex PCR; TCRdb keeps in-frame clones, though not all of them. The table records 56,000 or so clones, over 75% of them present only once. The sequenced sample was peripheral blood, obtained on day 0 of AZD1222 vaccination. All receptors derive from an adult in good health.

Note on this clone: The junction differs from germline at one of its ends, possibly a read error. The chain employs TRBV3-1 (or the pseudogene TRBV3-2) and TRBJ1-2; D gene ambiguous. This CDR3 has 15 amino acids. Per the germline V gene, CDR1 is LGHDT and CDR2 is YNNKEL (reference sequence). Here the CDR3 DNA reads TGTGCCAGCAGCCAAGGCCCGACCGCCGGCTATAGCTACACCTTC. Protein: CASSQGPTAGYSYTF.

V is TRBV19 and J is TRBJ1-5; 10 bases line up with TRBD1. Trimming took 7 bases from V and 9 from J; bases not matched to a gene: 12. The CDR3 sequence is 15 residues long. CDR1 LNHDA and CDR2 SQIVND come from the germline V gene (reference sequence). The CDR3, as DNA: TGTGCCAGTACCTCGACAGGGGGCGCGAATTGGCCCCAGCATTTT. Translating it yields CASTSTGGANWPQHF.

The rearrangement links TRBV3-1 (or the pseudogene TRBV3-2) to TRBJ2-7, with D perhaps TRBD2 (6 bases). Germline V gene sequence: CDR1 LGHDT, CDR2 YNNKEL (reference sequence). V was clipped by 4 bases and J by 0 bases, with 16 bases between them. The CDR3 is made up of 16 amino acids. The CDR3 region has the DNA TGTGCCAGCAGCCTAGAATATGGGGGGAGCTCCTACGAGCAGTACTTC. Translating it yields CASSLEYGGSSYEQYF.

The chain links TRBV14 to TRBJ2-3; perhaps TRBD2 as D (5 bases). The CDR3 contains 14 residues. Germline lookup yields CDR1 SGHDN and CDR2 FVKESK. V gave up 2 bases and J gave up 5 bases, with 11 bases separating them. CDR3 sequence (DNA): TGTGCCAGCAGCCAAAGGAGGACTCGAGATACGCAGTATTTT. Its translation is CASSQRRTRDTQYF.

This chain links TRBV20-1 with TRBJ1-5; TRBD1 matches 7 bases. The trim removed 3 bases at V and 3 bases at J, leaving 2 bases unmatched. This CDR3 is 13 amino acids long. The germline V gene encodes CDR1 DFQATT and CDR2 SNEGSKA (reference sequence). Here the CDR3 reads CSASTGANQPQHF. The DNA for the CDR3 is TGCAGTGCTAGTACAGGGGCCAATCAGCCCCAGCATTTT.

The chain has TRBV13 and TRBJ1-4; 7 nucleotides agree with TRBD1. CDR1 is PRHDT, CDR2 FYEKMQ, per germline (reference sequence). The CDR3 runs 14 residues. The ends lost 6 bases at V and 5 bases at J; junction bases unmatched: 6. Here the CDR3 reads CASRSGTENEKLFF. The DNA for the CDR3 is TGTGCCAGCAGGTCCGGGACAGAAAATGAAAAACTGTTTTTT.

This clone came up a few times. The J gene is TRBJ1-1, the V gene TRBV2; D remains ambiguous. The V end was cut by 8 bases, the J end by 8 bases, with 9 bases between. Germline-derived CDR1 and CDR2 are SNHLY and FYNNEI. The CDR3 loop spans 10 amino acids. CDR3 coding DNA: TGTGCCAGCGGGGAGGGAGAAGCTTTCTTT. This gives the protein CASGEGEAFF.

The gene calls are TRBV30 and TRBJ2-7, with D unresolved. The CDR3 consists of 16 residues. Looked up from germline, CDR1 is GTSNPN and CDR2 is SVGIG (reference sequence). Trimming removed 2 bases from V and 2 bases from J, with 19 bases in between. CDR3 in DNA: TGTGCCTGGAGTTTTTGGGGAAGGCGATCCCCCTACGAGCAGTACTTC. The encoded protein is CAWSFWGRRSPYEQYF.

The V and J genes are TRBV6-1 and TRBJ1-2, with TRBD1 as a possible D gene (5 bases). This CDR3 region has 15 residues. The V gene lost 2 bases and the J gene lost 6 bases, with 16 bases spanning the gap. Germline V gene sequence: CDR1 MNHNS, CDR2 SASEGT. The CDR3 loop is CASSEFSWGSDGYTF. DNA for the CDR3: TGTGCCAGCAGTGAATTCTCTTGGGGGTCCGATGGCTACACCTTC.

CDR3 amino acids: CASSLEVNTEAFF. DNA of the CDR3: TGTGCCAGCAGTTTGGAGGTGAACACTGAAGCTTTCTTT. V and J are TRBV12-3 or TRBV12-4 and TRBJ1-1; D is undetermined. The CDR3 totals 13 residues. V lost 3 bases, J lost 0 bases, and 5 bases lay in between.

The chain couples TRBV30 to TRBJ1-2; D call uncertain. Germline values: CDR1 GTSNPN, CDR2 SVGIG (reference sequence). Trimming pared 0 bases from V and 8 bases from J, leaving 10 bases between. The CDR3 runs to 12 residues. CDR3 sequence reads: CAWSVGGKGYTF. CDR3 in DNA: TGTGCCTGGAGTGTAGGAGGAAAGGGCTACACCTTC.

This clone has more than one count but fewer than ten. The chain couples TRBV28 to TRBJ1-6, with 8 bases lining up with TRBD1. The CDR3 contains 15 residues. Germline values: CDR1 MDHEN, CDR2 SYDVKM. The junction had 8 bases not matched to a gene; V was cut back by 6 bases and J by 7 bases. This CDR3 reads CASSSWTGSNSPLHF. CDR3 sequence (DNA): TGTGCCAGCAGCTCATGGACAGGGTCGAATTCACCCCTCCACTTT.

The V and J genes are TRBV3-1 (or the pseudogene TRBV3-2) and TRBJ1-1; D unclear. Germline lookup yields CDR1 LGHDT and CDR2 YNNKEL (reference sequence). The CDR3 covers 13 residues. Trimming took 4 bases from V and 0 from J, leaving 6 bases between them. Here the CDR3 reads CASSLKMNTEAFF. The DNA for the CDR3 is TGTGCCAGCAGCCTAAAGATGAACACTGAAGCTTTCTTT.

The V gene is TRBV6-4, the J gene TRBJ2-1; 11 bases are shared with TRBD1. CDR1 and CDR2 from the germline V gene are MRHNA and SNTAGT. The CDR3 consists of 16 residues. Trimming at V came to 7 bases and at J to 8 bases, leaving 13 bases not matched to a gene. In DNA form, the CDR3 reads TGTGCCAGCAATACGATGGGACAGGGGGTATGGGATGAGCAGTTCTTC. It encodes CASNTMGQGVWDEQFF.

The rearrangement links TRBV6-4 to TRBJ2-2; D might be TRBD1 (5 bases). The CDR3 is 13 residues long. Looked up from germline, CDR1 is MRHNA and CDR2 is SNTAGT. Trimming shortened V by 2 bases and J by 4 bases, and 5 bases separated the two germline ends. The CDR3 protein is CASSDRGTGELFF. CDR3 nucleotides: TGTGCCAGCAGTGACAGGGGCACCGGGGAGCTGTTTTTT.

This chain connects TRBV20-1 to TRBJ2-7; D is unresolved. Deletions cut 6 bases from V and 1 base from J, with 7 bases between. Germline CDR1 DFQATT, CDR2 SNEGSKA (reference sequence). This CDR3 is built from 11 residues. CDR3 nucleotide sequence: TGCAGTGCCGTAGTTTCCTACGAGCAGTACTTC. Translating it yields CSAVVSYEQYF.

This clone was seen just once. The gene calls are TRBV13 and TRBJ2-1; D unclear. The V gene lost 5 bases and the J gene lost 3 bases, with 11 bases spanning the gap. The CDR3 runs to 14 residues. The germline V gene has CDR1 PRHDT and CDR2 FYEKMQ (reference sequence). CDR3 protein: CASSKKTYYNEQFF. Here the CDR3 DNA reads TGTGCCAGCAGCAAAAAGACCTACTACAATGAGCAGTTCTTC.

This chain uses TRBV27 with TRBJ1-5; maybe TRBD1 (5 bases). There are 13 residues in the CDR3. The germline gives CDR1 MNHEY, CDR2 SMNVEV (reference sequence). With 0 bases removed from V and 5 bases from J, the gap between germline ends came to 5 bases. In nucleotides, the CDR3 is TGTGCCAGCAGTTTATCGGGGGATCAGCCCCAGCATTTT. As protein: CASSLSGDQPQHF.

The DNA of the CDR3 is TGTGCCAGCACCTTGGGCTACAATGAGCAGTTCTTC. This gives the protein CASTLGYNEQFF. The chain links TRBV28 to TRBJ2-1; D is unclear. The germline gives CDR1 MDHEN, CDR2 SYDVKM. With 7 bases removed from V and 3 bases from J, the gap between germline ends came to 7 bases. This CDR3 has 12 amino acids.

The chain employs TRBV28 and TRBJ1-1, with a possible D match to TRBD1 (5 bases). V shed 7 bases and J shed 9 bases, with 36 bases lying between them. The V gene's germline CDR1 is MDHEN and CDR2 SYDVKM. CDR3 length: 19 residues. The CDR3 coding sequence is TGTGCCAGCACCGACTCCCGGGCAACCGTCCGGGACTCAAAGCGTAAAGCTTTCTTT. Its protein is CASTDSRATVRDSKRKAFF.

The chain links TRBV11-3 to TRBJ2-1; 9 bases agree with TRBD2. After removal of 0 bases from V and 3 bases from J, the junction contained 6 bases not matched to a gene. Germline V gene lookup returns CDR1 SGHNT and CDR2 YENEEA. The CDR3 has 17 amino acids. The CDR3 region is CASSLDSQRGVYNEQFF. The CDR3 DNA sequence: TGTGCCAGCAGCTTAGATTCTCAGCGGGGGGTCTACAATGAGCAGTTCTTC.